This T cell receptor beta chain stems from a study of CD8 T cells in Susac syndrome. Whole-study findings and limits: The study's TCR sequencing and HLA analysis covered a relatively small number of individuals, and the study acknowledged this.

Treatment-naive patients with stable or active relapsing-remitting disease were the multiple sclerosis controls. TEMRA cells were FACS-enriched, and CD8+ and CD4+ T cells were isolated negatively. Germline V CDR1 and CDR2: MDHEN, SYDVKM. The length of the CDR3 is 12 residues. The J segment lost 8 bases and the V segment lost 7 bases, leaving 4 bases of the junction unmatched. With random hexamers, roughly 0.45 to 1 ug RNA was reverse transcribed. The amplification used immunoSEQ multiplex PCR on TCR beta CDR3; it spanned 54 Vbeta and 13 Jbeta. TCRdb independently ran MiXCR on the immunoSEQ multiplex PCR reads; one entry per CDR3 protein. Of nearly 200,000 distinct CDR3 sequences in the sample, about 95% are singletons; the top ten hold just under 0.095%. Concerning this clonotype: Its antigen remains unidentified.

This TCR came from a human donor with multiple sclerosis. The specimen was CD4+ T cells from PBMCs. The genes are TRBV28 and TRBJ1-4; TRBD1 agrees at 7 bases. CDR3 in amino acids: CASINRGEKLFF. CDR3 nucleotides: TGTGCCAGCATAAACAGGGGCGAAAAACTGTTTTTT.